The 10 T cell receptor beta chains below come from one sample, sequenced in a study of graft-versus-host responses after intestinal transplantation. Method: immunoSEQ multiplex PCR; TCRdb's copy keeps in-frame clones and lacks some. The profile shows about 82,000 clones, around 92% of them singletons. Antigens of these TCRs are unknown. Sequencing used unstimulated CD4+ T cells sorted from spleen or lymph node cells, obtained before intestinal transplant. The receptors were sampled from a human donor who received an intestinal transplant.

The rearrangement links TRBV15 to TRBJ2-4; TRBD1 might be the D (6 bases). The CDR3 loop spans 15 amino acids. Trimming took off 3 bases at V and 5 bases at J, with 14 bases between the two ends. Germline CDR1 is LNHNV and CDR2 is YYDKDF (reference sequence). In DNA form, the CDR3 reads TGTGCCACCAGCAGCAGGGGTGGCGTGGAAAACATTCAGTACTTC. It translates to CATSSRGGVENIQYF.

The chain recombines TRBV18 with TRBJ2-7; TRBD1 aligns across 7 bases. There are 13 residues in the CDR3. The V gene's germline CDR1 is KGHSH and CDR2 LQKENI. The J segment lost 3 bases and the V segment lost 5 bases, leaving 4 bases of the junction unmatched. The CDR3 sequence: CASSRDRFYEQYF. In DNA, the CDR3 is TGTGCCAGCTCAAGGGACAGATTCTACGAGCAGTACTTC. Complete variable domain (other parts from reference TRBV18 and TRBJ2-7): NAGVMQNPRHLVRRRGQEARLRCSPMKGHSHVYWYRQLPEEGLKFMVYLQKENIIDESGMPKERFSAEFPKEGPSILRIQQVVRGDSAAYFCASSRDRFYEQYFGPGTRLTVT.

The chain has TRBV15 and TRBJ1-2, with D possibly being TRBD1 (6 bases). V was pared by 3 bases and J by 5 bases, with 19 bases between. CDR1 and CDR2 (germline): LNHNV, YYDKDF (reference sequence). The CDR3 contains 16 residues. This CDR3 is CATSRETGHLRYGYTF. The CDR3 bases are TGTGCCACCAGCAGGGAGACAGGCCACCTGCGGTATGGCTACACCTTC. Full variable domain (rest looked up from reference TRBV15 and TRBJ1-2): DAMVIQNPRYQVTQFGKPVTLSCSQTLNHNVMYWYQQKSSQAPKLLFHYYDKDFNNEADTPDNFQSRRPNTSFCFLDIRSPGLGDTAMYLCATSRETGHLRYGYTFGSGTRLTVV.

The chain carries TRBV7-9 and TRBJ1-2, with 9 bases lining up with TRBD1. This CDR3 has 15 residues. Germline CDR1 SEHNR, CDR2 FQNEAQ (reference sequence). The V gene end was trimmed by 5 bases and the J gene end by 6 bases; junction bases not matched to a gene: 10. The CDR3 region is CASSLSTGTGHGYTF. In DNA, the CDR3 is TGTGCCAGCAGCCTCTCTACCGGGACAGGGCATGGCTACACCTTC.

This chain links TRBV20-1 with TRBJ2-7, with D maybe TRBD1 (7 bases). V was trimmed by 5 bases and J by 5 bases, leaving 10 bases between them. The CDR3 consists of 11 residues. Germline loops: CDR1 DFQATT, CDR2 SNEGSKA (reference sequence). The CDR3 is CSAARGDEQYF. The DNA for the CDR3 is TGCAGTGCTGCCAGGGGGGACGAGCAGTACTTC.

This clone has just one count. The gene calls are TRBV30 and TRBJ1-2, with D uncertain. This CDR3 is built from 14 residues. CDR1 and CDR2 from the germline V gene are GTSNPN and SVGIG (reference sequence). V gave up 2 bases and J gave up 5 bases, with 15 bases separating them. CDR3 sequence (DNA): TGTGCCTGGAGTCGCTTCGAAATCGGGTATGGCTACACCTTC. Translation: CAWSRFEIGYGYTF.

This sequence joins TRBV7-2 and TRBJ1-5; TRBD1 aligns across 9 bases. CDR3 length: 14 residues. Germline CDR1 reads SGHTA; CDR2 reads FQGNSA. After removal of 5 bases from V and 9 bases from J, the junction contained 8 bases not matched to a gene. This CDR3 is CASSPGQGARPQHF. The CDR3 DNA follows: TGTGCCAGCAGCCCGGGACAGGGTGCCCGGCCCCAGCATTTT.

This chain uses TRBV7-2 with TRBJ2-2; TRBD1 agrees at 11 bases. Germline V gene data show CDR1 as SGHTA and CDR2 as FQGNSA. The CDR3 is 16 residues long. Trimming at V came to 5 bases and at J to 4 bases, leaving 6 bases not matched to a gene. Here the CDR3 reads CASSPTGTGGTGELFF. The CDR3 region has the DNA TGTGCCAGCAGCCCGACCGGGACAGGGGGCACCGGGGAGCTGTTTTTT.

This rearrangement joins TRBV6-6 to TRBJ1-2, with D hard to call. CDR3 length: 12 residues. V was cut by 0 bases and J by 5 bases, with 4 bases left in between. CDR1 is MNHNY, CDR2 SVGAGI, per germline (reference sequence). The CDR3 reads CASSYSSYGYTF. The CDR3 DNA sequence: TGTGCCAGCAGTTACTCTTCTTATGGCTACACCTTC.

The gene calls are TRBV10-3 and TRBJ2-3; a weak D match, TRBD2 (6 bases). Trimming took 2 bases from V and 5 from J, leaving 8 bases between them. This CDR3 is built from 13 residues. The germline V gene has CDR1 ENHRY and CDR2 SYGVKD. CDR3 in amino acids: CAISELGGDTQYF. CDR3 nucleotides: TGTGCCATCAGTGAGCTCGGGGGAGATACGCAGTATTTT.